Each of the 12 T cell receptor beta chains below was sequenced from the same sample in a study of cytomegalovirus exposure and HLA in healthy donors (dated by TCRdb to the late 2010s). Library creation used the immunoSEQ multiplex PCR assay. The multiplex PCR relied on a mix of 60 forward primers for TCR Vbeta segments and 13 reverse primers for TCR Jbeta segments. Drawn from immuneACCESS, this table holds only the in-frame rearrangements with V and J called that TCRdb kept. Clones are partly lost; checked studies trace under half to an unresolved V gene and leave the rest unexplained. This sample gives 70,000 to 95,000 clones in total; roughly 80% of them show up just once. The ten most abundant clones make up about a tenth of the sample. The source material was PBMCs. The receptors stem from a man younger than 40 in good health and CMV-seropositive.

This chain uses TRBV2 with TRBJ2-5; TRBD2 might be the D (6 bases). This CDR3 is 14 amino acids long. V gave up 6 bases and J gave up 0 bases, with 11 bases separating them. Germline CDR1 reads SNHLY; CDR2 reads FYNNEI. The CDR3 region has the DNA TGTGCCAGCAGAGACGGGACTTACCAAGAGACCCAGTACTTC. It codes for CASRDGTYQETQYF.

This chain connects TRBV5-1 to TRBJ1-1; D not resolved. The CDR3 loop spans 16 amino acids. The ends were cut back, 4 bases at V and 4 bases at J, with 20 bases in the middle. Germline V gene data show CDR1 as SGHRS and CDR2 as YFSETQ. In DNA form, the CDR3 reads TGCGCCAGCAGCCCGATCCCGGGGAGCCGGGGCACTGAAGCTTTCTTT. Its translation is CASSPIPGSRGTEAFF.

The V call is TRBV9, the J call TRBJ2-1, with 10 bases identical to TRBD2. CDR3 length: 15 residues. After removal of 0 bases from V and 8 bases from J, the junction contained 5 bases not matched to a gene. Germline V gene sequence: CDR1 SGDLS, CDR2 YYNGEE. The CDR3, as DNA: TGTGCCAGCAGCGTAGAACTAGCGGGGATATATGAGCAGTTCTTC. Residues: CASSVELAGIYEQFF.

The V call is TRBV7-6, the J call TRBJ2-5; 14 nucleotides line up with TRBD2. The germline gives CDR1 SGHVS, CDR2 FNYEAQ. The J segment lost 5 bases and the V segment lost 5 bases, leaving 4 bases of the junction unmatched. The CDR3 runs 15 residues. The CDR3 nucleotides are TGTGCCAGCAGCCCGACTAGCGGGGGGGTGGAGACCCAGTACTTC. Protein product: CASSPTSGGVETQYF.

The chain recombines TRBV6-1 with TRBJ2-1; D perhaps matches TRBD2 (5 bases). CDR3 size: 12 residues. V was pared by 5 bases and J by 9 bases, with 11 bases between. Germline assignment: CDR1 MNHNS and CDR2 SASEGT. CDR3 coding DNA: TGTGCCAGCAGTTATCTCGAGGGTGAGCAGTTCTTC. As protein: CASSYLEGEQFF.

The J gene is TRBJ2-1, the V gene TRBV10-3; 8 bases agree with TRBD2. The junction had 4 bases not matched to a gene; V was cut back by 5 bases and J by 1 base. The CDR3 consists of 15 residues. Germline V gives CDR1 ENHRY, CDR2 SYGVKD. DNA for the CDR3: TGTGCCATCAGTCCCGGGGGGGAATCCTACAATGAGCAGTTCTTC. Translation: CAISPGGESYNEQFF.

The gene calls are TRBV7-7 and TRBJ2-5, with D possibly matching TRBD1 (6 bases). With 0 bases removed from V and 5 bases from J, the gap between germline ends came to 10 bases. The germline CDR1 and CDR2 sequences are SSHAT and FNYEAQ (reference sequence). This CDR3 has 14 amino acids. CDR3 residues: CASSLATQGETQYF. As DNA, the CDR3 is TGTGCCAGCAGCTTAGCGACCCAGGGGGAGACCCAGTACTTC.

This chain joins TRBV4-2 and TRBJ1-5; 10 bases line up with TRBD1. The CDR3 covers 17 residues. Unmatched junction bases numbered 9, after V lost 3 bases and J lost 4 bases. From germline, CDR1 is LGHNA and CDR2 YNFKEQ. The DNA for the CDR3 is TGTGCCAGCAGCCAGGCACCCCAGGGACAGGGGAATCAGCCCCAGCATTTT. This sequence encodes CASSQAPQGQGNQPQHF.

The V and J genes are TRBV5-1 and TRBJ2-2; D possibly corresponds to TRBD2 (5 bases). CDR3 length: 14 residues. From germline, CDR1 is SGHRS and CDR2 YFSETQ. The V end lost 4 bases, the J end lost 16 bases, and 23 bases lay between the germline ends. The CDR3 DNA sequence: TGCGCCAGCAGCCCGGGGAACACCGGGGAAATACGGTTTTTT. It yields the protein CASSPGNTGEIRFF. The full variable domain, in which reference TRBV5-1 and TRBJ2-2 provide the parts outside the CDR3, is KAGVTQTPRYLIKTRGQQVTLSCSPISGHRSVSWYQQTPGQGLQFLFEYFSETQRNKGNFPGRFSGRQFSNSRSEMNVSTLELGDSALYLCASSPGNTGEIRFFGEGSRLTVL.

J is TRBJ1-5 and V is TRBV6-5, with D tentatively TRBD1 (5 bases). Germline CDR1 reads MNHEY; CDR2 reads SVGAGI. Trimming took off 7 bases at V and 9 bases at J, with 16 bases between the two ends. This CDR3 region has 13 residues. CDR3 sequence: CASTDPGGWPQHF. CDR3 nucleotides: TGTGCCAGCACCGACCCGGGGGGTTGGCCCCAGCATTTT.

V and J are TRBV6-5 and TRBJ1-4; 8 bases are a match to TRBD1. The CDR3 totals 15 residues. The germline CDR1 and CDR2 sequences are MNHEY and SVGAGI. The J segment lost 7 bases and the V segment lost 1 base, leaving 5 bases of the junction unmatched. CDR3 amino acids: CASSYLGQGGEKLFF. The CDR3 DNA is TGTGCCAGCAGTTACTTAGGACAGGGAGGTGAAAAACTGTTTTTT.

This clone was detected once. The DNA for the CDR3 is TGCAGCGTTGAAGGAGGAGGTTTTCCCTACGAGCAGTACTTC. It specifies CSVEGGGFPYEQYF. The chain combines TRBV29-1 with TRBJ2-7, with D possibly being TRBD2 (5 bases). CDR1 SQVTM and CDR2 ANQGSEA come from the germline V gene. This CDR3 has 14 amino acids. Trimming shortened V by 1 base and J by 2 bases, and 12 bases separated the two germline ends.